The next 13 T cell receptor beta chains were all read from a single sample in a study of cytomegalovirus exposure and HLA in healthy donors. Researchers ran the PCR with 60 Vbeta and 13 Jbeta primers. Sequenced by immunoSEQ multiplex PCR; TCRdb stores in-frame clones only, minus some. This table holds about 130,000 clones, roughly 84% found once. Sample: PBMCs. The receptors here all came from a woman aged 18 to 35 in good health and CMV-seropositive.

This clone was picked up a small number of times. The rearrangement uses TRBV7-2 and TRBJ2-7; 10 nucleotides agree with TRBD1. The CDR3 contains 12 residues. CDR1 and CDR2 (germline): SGHTA, FQGNSA. The trim removed 4 bases at V and 6 bases at J, leaving 0 bases unmatched. This CDR3 reads CASSWTGGEQYF. CDR3 coding DNA: TGTGCCAGCAGCTGGACAGGGGGCGAGCAGTACTTC.

This chain connects TRBV29-1 to TRBJ2-4; 10 bases are a match to TRBD1. Germline CDR1 SQVTM, CDR2 ANQGSEA. This CDR3 has 14 amino acids. J lost 6 bases, V lost 0 bases, and 2 bases had no gene match. Here the CDR3 reads CSVEERTGGNIQYF. The CDR3 coding sequence is TGCAGCGTTGAAGAACGGACAGGGGGAAACATTCAGTACTTC.

This clone was observed a single time. This sequence joins TRBV4-1 and TRBJ2-1; 14 bases fit TRBD2. Germline CDR1 reads MGHRA; CDR2 reads YSYEKL. This CDR3 has 17 amino acids. Germline trimming cut 1 base from V and 5 bases from J; bases unmatched to any gene: 4. The CDR3 reads CASSQVGLAGANNEQFF. In nucleotides, the CDR3 is TGCGCCAGCAGCCAAGTGGGACTAGCGGGGGCGAACAATGAGCAGTTCTTC.

The rearrangement joins TRBV5-1 to TRBJ1-2; TRBD1 agrees at 9 bases. V shed 0 bases and J 3 bases; nucleotides not matched to a gene: 3. The CDR3 sequence is 15 residues long. Germline V lookup: CDR1 SGHRS, CDR2 YFSETQ. CDR3 nucleotides: TGCGCCAGCAGCTTGGAAGGACAGGGGTACTATGGCTACACCTTC. Translation: CASSLEGQGYYGYTF.

The chain joins TRBV5-4 to TRBJ2-7; maybe TRBD1 (6 bases). There are 14 residues in the CDR3. Trimming pared 4 bases from V and 3 bases from J, leaving 14 bases between. Germline values: CDR1 SGHNT, CDR2 YYREEE (reference sequence). CDR3 protein: CASSRRDKHYEQYF. Here the CDR3 DNA reads TGTGCCAGCAGCCGCCGGGACAAACACTACGAGCAGTACTTC. Full variable domain (outside the CDR3, taken from reference TRBV5-4 and TRBJ2-7): ETGVTQSPTHLIKTRGQQVTLRCSSQSGHNTVSWYQQALGQGPQFIFQYYREEENGRGNFPPRFSGLQFPNYSSELNVNALELDDSALYLCASSRRDKHYEQYFGPGTRLTVT.

J is TRBJ1-3 and V is TRBV9, with TRBD1 matching 10 bases. The germline V gene has CDR1 SGDLS and CDR2 YYNGEE. This CDR3 contains 16 residues. The junction had 7 bases not matched to a gene; V was cut back by 3 bases and J by 4 bases. DNA of the CDR3: TGTGCCAGCAGCGCCACGGACAGGGGGAAAGGAAACACCATATATTTT. It specifies CASSATDRGKGNTIYF.

The V and J genes are TRBV10-3 and TRBJ1-3; no firm D call. CDR3 size: 16 residues. Germline CDR1 reads ENHRY; CDR2 reads SYGVKD. The ends were cut back, 0 bases at V and 0 bases at J, with 9 bases in the middle. The CDR3 DNA sequence: TGTGCCATCAGTGAGTCCGAGGGCAGCTCTGGAAACACCATATATTTT. This sequence encodes CAISESEGSSGNTIYF.

This clone was counted between two and nine times. The V gene is TRBV4-1, the J gene TRBJ2-2; D might be TRBD2 (6 bases). The CDR3 is 12 amino acids. Trimming took off 5 bases at V and 5 bases at J, with 6 bases between the two ends. CDR1 is MGHRA, CDR2 YSYEKL, per germline. CDR3 amino acids: CASSGRTGELFF. The DNA of the CDR3 is TGCGCCAGCAGCGGGAGGACCGGGGAGCTGTTTTTT.

J is TRBJ1-2 and V is TRBV4-1, with 8 bases fitting TRBD1. Losses at the gene ends were 3 bases for V and 4 bases for J; bases not matched to a gene: 4. Per the germline V gene, CDR1 is MGHRA and CDR2 is YSYEKL. CDR3 size: 14 residues. This chain's CDR3 is CASSQAGGSYGYTF. CDR3 DNA sequence: TGCGCCAGCAGCCAGGCAGGGGGCAGCTATGGCTACACCTTC.

V is TRBV13 and J is TRBJ1-2; 10 positions match TRBD1. CDR1 is PRHDT and CDR2 is FYEKMQ in the germline V gene (reference sequence). Trimming removed 4 bases from V and 4 bases from J; junction bases left unmatched: 9. The CDR3 consists of 16 residues. The CDR3 sequence: CASSSGDRGRIYGYTF. CDR3 nucleotides: TGTGCCAGCAGCTCCGGGGACAGGGGCAGAATCTATGGCTACACCTTC.

The V gene is TRBV6-5, the J gene TRBJ2-1, with D tentatively TRBD2 (6 bases). The CDR3 spans 15 residues. Germline CDR1 MNHEY, CDR2 SVGAGI. V dropped 2 bases and J dropped 1 base, with 9 bases sitting between them. This CDR3 is CASSYGGNSYNEQFF. CDR3 DNA sequence: TGTGCCAGCAGTTACGGAGGGAATTCCTACAATGAGCAGTTCTTC.

The chain combines TRBV4-1 with TRBJ1-1, with D unresolved. Germline lookup yields CDR1 MGHRA and CDR2 YSYEKL. The CDR3 consists of 15 residues. V lost 1 base and J 1 base, leaving 10 bases between the germline ends. The CDR3 DNA reads as TGCGCCAGCAGCCAAGGGTCAGTCCAGAACACTGAAGCTTTCTTT. Amino acid sequence: CASSQGSVQNTEAFF.

V is TRBV7-2 and J is TRBJ2-1; 9 bases align to TRBD2. Germline CDR1 reads SGHTA; CDR2 reads FQGNSA. Trimming at V came to 1 base and at J to 7 bases, leaving 8 bases not matched to a gene. The CDR3 length is 16 residues. The CDR3 region has the DNA TGTGCCAGCAGCTTAGATGGCGGGGGGGCGGGTAATGAGCAGTTCTTC. It specifies CASSLDGGGAGNEQFF.